The rows below give T cell receptor beta chains drawn from one sample of a study of blood T cells in healthy people across ages. Using its own MiXCR run on the 5' RACE reads, TCRdb lists one record per CDR3 protein. This sample has approximately 810,000 distinct CDR3 sequences, with around 30% found just once. The sequenced sample was blood. These receptors were collected from a woman at least 80 years old in good health. Each CDR3 is given with its conserved first and last residue. The D gene is left open where the match is weak. Not all rows give a size; the values are once, few, many and, for expanded clones, a class.

d_gene	v_gene	j_gene	abundance	CDR3nt	CDR3aa
NA	TRBV7-6	TRBJ2-1	many	TGTGCCAGCAGCGTTAGCGACGGGACGGAGCAGTTCTTC	CASSVSDGTEQFF
NA	TRBV6-5	TRBJ1-1	NA	TGTGCCAGCAGTTACTCCGGACGGGAACGGGTAGCTTTCTTT	CASSYSGRERVAFF
NA	TRBV7-2	TRBJ2-5	many	TGTGCCAGCAGCTTGGTGGACAAACAAGAGACCCAGTACTTC	CASSLVDKQETQYF
NA	TRBV7-2	TRBJ2-7	NA	TGTGCCAGCAGCTTAAGGCTAGCCGGCCTGGAGGAGCAGTACTTC	CASSLRLAGLEEQYF
NA	TRBV30	TRBJ1-1	NA	TGTGCCTGGAGTAAAGACAGTGTGAACACTGAAGCTTTCTTT	CAWSKDSVNTEAFF
NA	TRBV4-2	TRBJ1-1	NA	TGTGCCAGCAGCCAGGGTCTCTCGAGGGCTGAAGCTTTCTTT	CASSQGLSRAEAFF
NA	TRBV2	TRBJ2-5	few	TGTGCCAGCAGTGTACAGGGCCAAAGCCAAGAGACCCAGTACTTC	CASSVQGQSQETQYF
NA	TRBV5-1	TRBJ1-4	NA	TGCGCCAGCAGCTTGCAGTTGGGAGCAACTAATGAAAAACTGTTTTTT	CASSLQLGATNEKLFF
NA	TRBV15	TRBJ2-4	few	TGTGCCACCAGCAGAGAGGCCCAGGAGGTCGCCAAAAACATTCAGTACTTC	CATSREAQEVAKNIQYF
TRBD1	TRBV30	TRBJ1-1	NA	TGTGCCTGGAACAGGGGGCAGGCCACTGAAGCTTTCTTT	CAWNRGQATEAFF
NA	TRBV6-2/TRBV6-3	TRBJ2-4	many	TGTGCCAGCAGTTACGGACAGGGACTACTAGCCAAAAACATTCAGTACTTC	CASSYGQGLLAKNIQYF
TRBD2	TRBV19	TRBJ2-3	NA	TGTGCCAGTAGTCCATCAGCGGGGTTCGGCACAGATACGCAGTATTTT	CASSPSAGFGTDTQYF
NA	TRBV12-3/TRBV12-4	TRBJ2-3	many	TGTGCCAGCAGTCCCCGGGACAGCACAGATACGCAGTATTTT	CASSPRDSTDTQYF
NA	TRBV7-2	TRBJ1-2	NA	TGCGCCAGCAGCTTAGTCGACAGAGGGGGCTACACCTTC	CASSLVDRGGYTF
NA	TRBV19	TRBJ1-2	NA	TGTGCCAGTATAGCAGGGTATGGCTACACCTTC	CASIAGYGYTF
TRBD1	TRBV7-2	TRBJ1-2	many	TGTGCCAGCAGCTTAGTAAGGACAGGGGCGTTCGACTATGGCTACACCTTC	CASSLVRTGAFDYGYTF
NA	TRBV7-9	TRBJ1-6	few	TGTGCCAGCAGCGAACACCCCAATTCACCCCTCCACTTT	CASSEHPNSPLHF
NA	TRBV7-2	TRBJ1-5	NA	TGTGCCAGCAGCCCCTCCCCCAGACTCAATCAGCCCCGGCATTTT	CASSPSPRLNQPRHF
NA	TRBV15	TRBJ2-4	many	TGTGCCACCAGCACGCCGGGACTGGGTCAGTACTTC	CATSTPGLGQYF
NA	TRBV20-1	TRBJ2-2	few	TGCAGTGCTGGCAGTGACACCGGGGAGCTGTTTTTT	CSAGSDTGELFF
NA	TRBV24-1	TRBJ2-2	NA	TGTGCCACCAGTCCCATGAACACCGGGGAGCTGTTTTTT	CATSPMNTGELFF
NA	TRBV7-2	TRBJ1-4	NA	TGTGCCAGCAGCTTATACAGAACTAATGGAGAACTGTTTTTT	CASSLYRTNGELFF
NA	TRBV11-2	TRBJ2-3	NA	TGTGTCAGCAGCTTAGGGACTTTACGCGGTACAGATACGCAGTATTTT	CVSSLGTLRGTDTQYF
NA	TRBV7-9	TRBJ2-2	NA	TGTGCCAGCAGCCCTGACAGGAACACCGGGGAGCTGTTTTTT	CASSPDRNTGELFF
NA	TRBV7-2	TRBJ2-7	many	TGTGCCAGCAGCTTAGCCTACGGTCTGGGGGCGATGCACGAGCAGTACTTC	CASSLAYGLGAMHEQYF
NA	TRBV20-1	TRBJ2-3	NA	TGCAGTGCGCTTCGACCCCGCGATACGCAGTATTTT	CSALRPRDTQYF
NA	TRBV20-1	TRBJ1-6	NA	TGCAGCGCTAGAGATCAATCGACGGGAAAGTATATAAGTAATTCACCCCTCCACTTT	CSARDQSTGKYISNSPLHF
NA	TRBV28	TRBJ2-2	NA	TGTGCCAGCAGTAGTGTCTGGGACCCGGGTACCGGGGAGCTGTTTTTT	CASSSVWDPGTGELFF
NA	TRBV7-9	TRBJ1-1	NA	TGTGCCAGCAGCTTAGTTTTAGGATCCACTGAAGCTTTCTTT	CASSLVLGSTEAFF
NA	TRBV9	TRBJ2-3	many	TGTGCCAGCAGCGTAGGTCACATCAGCACAGATACGCAGTATTTT	CASSVGHISTDTQYF
NA	TRBV20-1	TRBJ2-3	NA	TGCAGTTCCCCCTTAGCGGTTCGCACAGATACGCAGTATTTT	CSSPLAVRTDTQYF
TRBD1	TRBV4-1	TRBJ2-2	NA	TGCGCCAGCAGCCGAGCGGACAGGGGTTTCGGTCTTACCGGGGAGCTGTTTTTT	CASSRADRGFGLTGELFF
NA	TRBV11-2	TRBJ2-3	NA	TGTGCCAGCAGCATAGGAGTCCAGGGCCACACAGATACGCAGTATTTT	CASSIGVQGHTDTQYF
TRBD1	TRBV5-5	TRBJ1-5	few	TGTGCCAGCAGCTGGGGGACAGCTAATCAGCCCCAGCATTTT	CASSWGTANQPQHF
NA	TRBV20-1	TRBJ1-1	few	TGCAGTGCCCAGGACATGAGGAACACTGAAGCTTTCTTT	CSAQDMRNTEAFF
NA	TRBV15	TRBJ1-5	many	TGTGCCACCAGCAGATCCATAGGGGGAGTGCAGCCCCAGCATTTT	CATSRSIGGVQPQHF
NA	TRBV7-6	TRBJ2-1	many	TGTGCCAGCAGCTTAGCGAAGGGGGATTTCAATGAGCAGTTCTTC	CASSLAKGDFNEQFF
NA	TRBV18	TRBJ1-6	NA	TGTGCCAGCCACGAGAGTAATTCACCCCTCCACTTT	CASHESNSPLHF
TRBD2	TRBV2	TRBJ2-5	NA	TGTGCCAGCCGAAAGGACAGACTAGCGTACAATGAGCAGTACTTC	CASRKDRLAYNEQYF
TRBD1	TRBV18	TRBJ2-7	NA	TGTGTCAGCTCACCCGGACAGGGCGGCGAGCAGTACTTC	CVSSPGQGGEQYF
NA	TRBV20-1	TRBJ2-3	few	TGCAGTGCTGGACTAGGGGGGGGTTACACAGATACGCAGTATTTT	CSAGLGGGYTDTQYF
NA	TRBV7-2	TRBJ2-7	many	TGTGCCAGCAGCCTGCGGTTTGACGAGCAGTACTTC	CASSLRFDEQYF
NA	TRBV12-3/TRBV12-4	TRBJ2-3	NA	TGTGCCAGCAGGATGGGACGGGCCACAGATACGCAGTATTTT	CASRMGRATDTQYF